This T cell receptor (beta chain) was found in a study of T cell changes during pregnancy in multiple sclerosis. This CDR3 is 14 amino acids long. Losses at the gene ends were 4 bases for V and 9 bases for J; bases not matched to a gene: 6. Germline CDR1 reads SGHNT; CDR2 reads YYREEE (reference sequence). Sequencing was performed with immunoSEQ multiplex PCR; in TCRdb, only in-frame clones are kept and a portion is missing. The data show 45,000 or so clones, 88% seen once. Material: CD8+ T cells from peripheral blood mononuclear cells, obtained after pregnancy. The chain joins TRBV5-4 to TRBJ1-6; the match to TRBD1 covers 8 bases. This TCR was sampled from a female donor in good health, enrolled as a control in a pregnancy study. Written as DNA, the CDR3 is TGTGCCAGCAGCGCGGACAGGGTGGGTTCACCCCTCCACTTT. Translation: CASSADRVGSPLHF.